This T cell receptor beta chain was recorded in a study of siplizumab effects on memory and regulatory T cells. TCRdb's copy holds only in-frame clones and misses some; the assay was immunoSEQ multiplex PCR. This table has over 85,000 clones, about nine tenths appearing once. The V gene lost 4 bases and the J gene lost 8 bases, with 18 bases spanning the gap. This CDR3 is built from 15 residues. Germline V gene sequence: CDR1 SNHLY, CDR2 FYNNEI. The sequencing sample was made of CD4+ T cells sorted from blood. This receptor was obtained from a human donor in good health. This chain links TRBV2 with TRBJ2-1, with unresolved D. The CDR3 here is CASSGSTTYEDEQFF. CDR3 nucleotides: TGTGCCAGCAGTGGATCTACTACCTATGAGGATGAGCAGTTCTTC.